These 2 T cell receptor beta chains were all obtained from the same sample, sequenced in a study of cytomegalovirus exposure and HLA in healthy donors. This PCR relied on a set of 60 Vbeta primers and 13 Jbeta primers. Some clones are missing from TCRdb's copy, which holds only in-frame ones; the method was immunoSEQ multiplex PCR. The sample gives some 90,000 clones, roughly 77% of which show up once; under 13% is in the top ten. Sequencing was done on a sample of PBMCs. Receptors were obtained from a human donor in good health.

The chain links TRBV25-1 to TRBJ1-3; TRBD1 is a possible D gene (6 bases). V was trimmed by 6 bases and J by 1 base, leaving 7 bases between them. This CDR3 region has 13 residues. The V gene's germline CDR1 is MGHDK and CDR2 SYGVNS. The CDR3 reads CASSRGSGNTIYF. The CDR3 DNA is TGTGCCAGCAGCAGGGGTTCTGGAAACACCATATATTTT.

The V call is TRBV30, the J call TRBJ2-7, with D perhaps TRBD2 (6 bases). Trimming pared 2 bases from V and 2 bases from J, leaving 16 bases between. There are 15 residues in the CDR3. CDR1 and CDR2 (germline): GTSNPN, SVGIG (reference sequence). This CDR3 reads CAWSTGGVTPYEQYF. For the CDR3, the DNA is TGTGCCTGGAGTACCGGCGGGGTGACCCCCTACGAGCAGTACTTC.